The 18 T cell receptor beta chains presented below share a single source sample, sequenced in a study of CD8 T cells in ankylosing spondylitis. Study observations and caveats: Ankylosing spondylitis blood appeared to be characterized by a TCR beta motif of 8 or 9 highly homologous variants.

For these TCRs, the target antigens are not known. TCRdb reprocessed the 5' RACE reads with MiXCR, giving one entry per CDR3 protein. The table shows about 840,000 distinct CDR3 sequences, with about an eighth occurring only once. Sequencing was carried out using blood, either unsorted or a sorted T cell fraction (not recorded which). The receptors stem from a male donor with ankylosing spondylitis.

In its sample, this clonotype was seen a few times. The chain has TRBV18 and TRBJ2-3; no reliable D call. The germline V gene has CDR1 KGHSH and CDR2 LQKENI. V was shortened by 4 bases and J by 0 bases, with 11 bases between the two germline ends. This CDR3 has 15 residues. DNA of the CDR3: TGTGCCAGCTCACGAAGGGCGGCTAGCACAGATACGCAGTATTTT. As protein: CASSRRAASTDTQYF.

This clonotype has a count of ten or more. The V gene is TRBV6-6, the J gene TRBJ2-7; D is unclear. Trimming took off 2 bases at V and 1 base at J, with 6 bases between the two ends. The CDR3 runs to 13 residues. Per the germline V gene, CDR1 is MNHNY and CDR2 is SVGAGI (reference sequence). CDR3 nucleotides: TGTGCCAGCAGTTACCTTCAGTCCTACGAGCAGTACTTC. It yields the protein CASSYLQSYEQYF.

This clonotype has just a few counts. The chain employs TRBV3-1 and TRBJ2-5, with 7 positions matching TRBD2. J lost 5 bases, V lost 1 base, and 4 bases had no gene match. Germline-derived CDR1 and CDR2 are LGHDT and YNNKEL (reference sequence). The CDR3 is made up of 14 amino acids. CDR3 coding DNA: TGTGCCAGCAGCCAAGCTCAGGGAGGGGAGACCCAGTACTTC. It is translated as CASSQAQGGETQYF.

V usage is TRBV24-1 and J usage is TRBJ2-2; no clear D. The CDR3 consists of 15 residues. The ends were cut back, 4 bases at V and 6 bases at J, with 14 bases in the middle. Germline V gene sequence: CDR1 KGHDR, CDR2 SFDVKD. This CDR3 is CATSDPTVAAGELFF. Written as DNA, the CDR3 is TGTGCCACCAGTGACCCGACCGTCGCGGCCGGGGAGCTGTTTTTT.

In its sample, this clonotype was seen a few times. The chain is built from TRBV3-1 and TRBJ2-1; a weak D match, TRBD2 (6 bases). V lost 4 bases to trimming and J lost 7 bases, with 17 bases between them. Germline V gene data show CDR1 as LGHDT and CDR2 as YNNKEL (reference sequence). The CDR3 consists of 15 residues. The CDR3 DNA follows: TGTGCCAGCAGCCTTACGGGACTCGACTGGAATGAGCAGTTCTTC. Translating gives CASSLTGLDWNEQFF.

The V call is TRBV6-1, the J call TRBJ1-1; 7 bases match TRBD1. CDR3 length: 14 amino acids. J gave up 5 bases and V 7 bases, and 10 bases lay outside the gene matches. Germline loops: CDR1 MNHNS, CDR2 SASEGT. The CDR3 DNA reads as TGTGCCAGCACCCGGGGCCAGGGGGTAACTGAAGCTTTCTTT. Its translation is CASTRGQGVTEAFF.

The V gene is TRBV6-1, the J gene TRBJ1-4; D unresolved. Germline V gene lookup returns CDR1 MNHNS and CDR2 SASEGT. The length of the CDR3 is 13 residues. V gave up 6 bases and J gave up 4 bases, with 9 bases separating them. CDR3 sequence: CASSRLINEKLFF. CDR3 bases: TGTGCCAGCAGCCGGCTCATTAATGAAAAACTGTTTTTT.

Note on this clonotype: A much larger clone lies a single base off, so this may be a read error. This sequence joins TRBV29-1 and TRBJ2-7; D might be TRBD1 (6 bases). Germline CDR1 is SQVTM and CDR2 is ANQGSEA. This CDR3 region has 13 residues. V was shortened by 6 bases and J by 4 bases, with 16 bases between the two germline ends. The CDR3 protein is CSVQAGAVYEQYF. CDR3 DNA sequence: TGCAGCGTGCAGGCAGGGGCTGTATACGAGCAGTACTTC.

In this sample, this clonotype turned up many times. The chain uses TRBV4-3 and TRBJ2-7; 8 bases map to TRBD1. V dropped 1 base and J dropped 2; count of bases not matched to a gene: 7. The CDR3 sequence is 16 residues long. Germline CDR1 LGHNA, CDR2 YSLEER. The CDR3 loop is CASSQVTGGSTYEQYF. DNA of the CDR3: TGCGCCAGCAGCCAAGTTACAGGGGGATCGACCTACGAGCAGTACTTC.

Here the CDR3 reads CASSEVYSPLHF. The CDR3 nucleotides read TGTGCCAGCAGTGAGGTTTATTCACCCCTCCACTTT. The chain uses TRBV6-1 and TRBJ1-6; D is unclear. The CDR3 contains 12 residues. The germline gives CDR1 MNHNS, CDR2 SASEGT. Trimming pared 3 bases from V and 8 bases from J, leaving 5 bases between.

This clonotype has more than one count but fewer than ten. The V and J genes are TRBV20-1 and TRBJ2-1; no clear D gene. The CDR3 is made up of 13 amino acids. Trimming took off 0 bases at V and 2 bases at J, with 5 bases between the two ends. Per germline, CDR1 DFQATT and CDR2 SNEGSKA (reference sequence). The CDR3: CSARDHTYNEQFF. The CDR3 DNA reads TGCAGTGCTAGAGATCACACCTACAATGAGCAGTTCTTC.

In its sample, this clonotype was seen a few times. The DNA for the CDR3 is TGCGCCAGCAGCCTGCGGGACTTGAGCTCCTACAATGAGCAGTTCTTC. Its protein is CASSLRDLSSYNEQFF. The genes are TRBV5-1 and TRBJ2-1, with D possibly matching TRBD2 (6 bases). The CDR3 is 16 amino acids. Germline lookup yields CDR1 SGHRS and CDR2 YFSETQ. Trimming shortened V by 4 bases and J by 0 bases, and 14 bases separated the two germline ends.

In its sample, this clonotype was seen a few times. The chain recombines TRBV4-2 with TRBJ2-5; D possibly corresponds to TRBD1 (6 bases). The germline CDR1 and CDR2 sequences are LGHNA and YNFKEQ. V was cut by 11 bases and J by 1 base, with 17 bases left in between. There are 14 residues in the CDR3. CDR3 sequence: CAAGPGHSQETQYF. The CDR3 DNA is TGTGCCGCAGGGCCGGGACACAGCCAAGAGACCCAGTACTTC.

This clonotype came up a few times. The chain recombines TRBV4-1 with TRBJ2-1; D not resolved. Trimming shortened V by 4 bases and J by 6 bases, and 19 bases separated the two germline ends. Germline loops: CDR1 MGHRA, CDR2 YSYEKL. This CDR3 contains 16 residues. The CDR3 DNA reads TGCGCCAGCAGCCGCCATCACCGCTCGCTGGGCAATGAGCAGTTCTTC. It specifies CASSRHHRSLGNEQFF.

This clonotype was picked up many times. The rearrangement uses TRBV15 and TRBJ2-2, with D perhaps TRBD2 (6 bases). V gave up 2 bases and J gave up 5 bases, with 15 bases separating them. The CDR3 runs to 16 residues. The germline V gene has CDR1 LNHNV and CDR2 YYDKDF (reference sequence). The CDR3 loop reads CATSRQGGHYTGELFF. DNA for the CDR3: TGTGCCACCAGCAGACAGGGAGGCCATTATACCGGGGAGCTGTTTTTT.

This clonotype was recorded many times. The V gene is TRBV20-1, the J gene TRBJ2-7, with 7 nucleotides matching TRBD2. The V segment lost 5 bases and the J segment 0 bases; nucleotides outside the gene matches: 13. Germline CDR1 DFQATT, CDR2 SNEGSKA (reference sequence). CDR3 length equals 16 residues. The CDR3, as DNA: TGCAGTGCTCGTGATAGCGGGTCTTACAGCTCCTACGAGCAGTACTTC. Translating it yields CSARDSGSYSSYEQYF.

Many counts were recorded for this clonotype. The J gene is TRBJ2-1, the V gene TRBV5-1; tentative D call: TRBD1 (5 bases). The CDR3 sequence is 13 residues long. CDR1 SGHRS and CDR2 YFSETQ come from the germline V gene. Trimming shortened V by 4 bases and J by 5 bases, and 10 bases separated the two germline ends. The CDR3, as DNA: TGCGCCAGCAGCCCTGGGGCTAACAATGAGCAGTTCTTC. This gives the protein CASSPGANNEQFF.

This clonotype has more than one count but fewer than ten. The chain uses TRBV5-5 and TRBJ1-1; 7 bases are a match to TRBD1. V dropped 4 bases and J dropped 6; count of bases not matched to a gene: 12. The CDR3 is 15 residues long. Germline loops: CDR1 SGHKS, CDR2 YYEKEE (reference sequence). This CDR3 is CASSLYDREEAEAFF. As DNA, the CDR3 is TGTGCCAGCAGCCTATATGACAGGGAAGAGGCTGAAGCTTTCTTT. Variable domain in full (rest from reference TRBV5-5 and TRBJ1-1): DAGVTQSPTHLIKTRGQQVTLRCSPISGHKSVSWYQQVLGQGPQFIFQYYEKEERGRGNFPDRFSARQFPNYSSELNVNALLLGDSALYLCASSLYDREEAEAFFGQGTRLTVV.